The rows below give T cell receptor beta chains drawn from one sample of a study of blood T cell repertoires in COVID-19. This table comes from immunoSEQ multiplex PCR, and its TCRdb copy is limited to in-frame clones, with some not included. The table has more than 200,000 clones, 86% seen once. The specimen sequenced was peripheral blood. These receptors came from a young man with active or convalescent COVID-19. The CDR3 runs from the conserved cysteine through the conserved F or W. Fields, in order: D gene, V gene, clone size, J gene, CDR3 protein, CDR3 DNA. D genes are given only for firm matches. Clone size is stated in some rows and not others, as once, few, many or a class when expanded.

d_call: .; v_call: TRBV11-2; clone_size: .; j_call: TRBJ1-1; cdr3_aa: CASSLRNANTEAFF; cdr3_nt: TGTGCCAGCAGCCTACGAAATGCGAACACTGAAGCTTTCTTT
d_call: .; v_call: TRBV19; clone_size: .; j_call: TRBJ2-5; cdr3_aa: CASSIDRSGLTQYF; cdr3_nt: TGTGCCAGTAGTATAGATCGATCGGGATTGACCCAGTACTTC
d_call: TRBD1; v_call: TRBV4-1; clone_size: few; j_call: TRBJ1-5; cdr3_aa: CASSQDRARGFNQPQHF; cdr3_nt: TGCGCCAGCAGCCAAGATCGGGCCAGGGGGTTCAATCAGCCCCAGCATTTT
d_call: .; v_call: TRBV9; clone_size: .; j_call: TRBJ2-7; cdr3_aa: CASSVDGTLDEQYF; cdr3_nt: TGTGCCAGCAGCGTAGATGGGACTTTGGACGAGCAGTACTTC
d_call: .; v_call: TRBV7-9; clone_size: .; j_call: TRBJ2-7; cdr3_aa: CASSSQGGAEQYF; cdr3_nt: TGTGCCAGCAGCTCACAGGGGGGGGCCGAGCAGTACTTC
d_call: .; v_call: TRBV6-6; clone_size: once; j_call: TRBJ2-6; cdr3_aa: CASSTTSNVLTF; cdr3_nt: TGTGCCAGCAGTACCACGAGCAACGTCCTGACTTTC
d_call: TRBD1; v_call: TRBV19; clone_size: .; j_call: TRBJ2-1; cdr3_aa: CASSPNRGQVYNEQFF; cdr3_nt: TGTGCCAGTAGTCCTAATAGGGGACAGGTATACAATGAGCAGTTCTTC
d_call: .; v_call: TRBV7-8; clone_size: .; j_call: TRBJ2-1; cdr3_aa: CASTPRISGNEQFF; cdr3_nt: TGTGCCAGCACCCCACGAATCTCGGGGAATGAGCAGTTCTTC
d_call: .; v_call: TRBV7-9; clone_size: .; j_call: TRBJ1-2; cdr3_aa: CASTPWALNYGYTF; cdr3_nt: TGTGCCAGCACCCCTTGGGCACTCAACTATGGCTACACCTTC
d_call: TRBD2; v_call: TRBV13; clone_size: .; j_call: TRBJ2-1; cdr3_aa: CASSHGLAGGYNEQFF; cdr3_nt: TGTGCCAGCAGCCACGGACTAGCGGGGGGTTACAATGAGCAGTTCTTC
d_call: .; v_call: TRBV13; clone_size: .; j_call: TRBJ2-3; cdr3_aa: CASSLGVATGTDTQYF; cdr3_nt: TGTGCCAGCAGCTTAGGGGTTGCTACCGGCACAGATACGCAGTATTTT
d_call: .; v_call: TRBV9; clone_size: .; j_call: TRBJ1-1; cdr3_aa: CASSVVGGTVNTEAFF; cdr3_nt: TGTGCCAGCAGCGTAGTCGGGGGGACGGTGAACACTGAAGCTTTCTTT
d_call: .; v_call: TRBV5-1; clone_size: .; j_call: TRBJ2-1; cdr3_aa: CASSLGGGSERNEQFF; cdr3_nt: TGCGCCAGCAGCTTGGGGGGTGGGAGTGAGCGCAATGAGCAGTTCTTC
d_call: TRBD2; v_call: TRBV27; clone_size: .; j_call: TRBJ2-1; cdr3_aa: CASSSAGGQEFF; cdr3_nt: TGTGCCAGCAGTTCAGCGGGGGGGCAGGAGTTCTTC
d_call: TRBD1; v_call: TRBV6-5; clone_size: .; j_call: TRBJ1-1; cdr3_aa: CASSYGGTGETEAFF; cdr3_nt: TGTGCCAGCAGTTACGGGGGGACAGGGGAAACTGAAGCTTTCTTT
d_call: .; v_call: TRBV5-3; clone_size: .; j_call: TRBJ2-1; cdr3_aa: CARSLYTRVHNEQFF; cdr3_nt: TGTGCCAGAAGCTTGTACACCCGGGTACACAATGAGCAGTTCTTC
d_call: TRBD1; v_call: TRBV18; clone_size: once; j_call: TRBJ1-2; cdr3_aa: CASSTGDGYTF; cdr3_nt: TGTGCCAGCTCAACAGGGGATGGCTACACCTTC
d_call: .; v_call: TRBV5-6; clone_size: .; j_call: TRBJ2-7; cdr3_aa: CASSYQDSYEQYF; cdr3_nt: TGTGCCAGCAGCTATCAAGACAGTTACGAGCAGTACTTC
d_call: .; v_call: TRBV11-3; clone_size: once; j_call: TRBJ2-3; cdr3_aa: CASSPPRGPTDTQYF; cdr3_nt: TGTGCCAGCAGCCCCCCGCGGGGGCCAACAGATACGCAGTATTTT
d_call: .; v_call: TRBV12-3/TRBV12-4; clone_size: .; j_call: TRBJ1-1; cdr3_aa: CASSSFGTTEAFF; cdr3_nt: TGTGCCAGCAGTTCCTTCGGGACAACTGAAGCTTTCTTT
d_call: .; v_call: TRBV7-9; clone_size: .; j_call: TRBJ1-1; cdr3_aa: CASSSQGSNTEAFF; cdr3_nt: TGTGCCAGCAGCTCCCAGGGCTCGAACACTGAAGCTTTCTTT
d_call: TRBD2; v_call: TRBV6-1; clone_size: .; j_call: TRBJ2-4; cdr3_aa: CASSEAPSGRAKNIQYF; cdr3_nt: TGTGCCAGCAGTGAAGCTCCTAGCGGGAGAGCCAAAAACATTCAGTACTTC
d_call: .; v_call: TRBV5-6; clone_size: .; j_call: TRBJ1-1; cdr3_aa: CASSSGWSEAFF; cdr3_nt: TGTGCCAGCAGTTCGGGATGGAGTGAAGCTTTCTTT
d_call: .; v_call: TRBV5-1; clone_size: .; j_call: TRBJ2-5; cdr3_aa: CASSLVLEGGSLETQYF; cdr3_nt: TGCGCCAGCAGCTTGGTTTTGGAGGGGGGGAGTTTGGAGACCCAGTACTTC
d_call: TRBD1; v_call: TRBV3-1/TRBV3-2; clone_size: few; j_call: TRBJ1-6; cdr3_aa: CASSPPTGPKPYSPLHF; cdr3_nt: TGTGCCAGCAGCCCGCCGACAGGGCCCAAACCCTATTCACCCCTCCACTTT
d_call: TRBD1; v_call: TRBV19; clone_size: .; j_call: TRBJ2-7; cdr3_aa: CASSMGRDRGTNPYEQYF; cdr3_nt: TGTGCCAGTAGTATGGGTCGGGACAGGGGGACTAACCCCTACGAGCAGTACTTC
d_call: TRBD2; v_call: TRBV5-4; clone_size: once; j_call: TRBJ2-4; cdr3_aa: CASSLRLAGGENIQYF; cdr3_nt: TGTGCCAGCAGCTTGCGACTAGCGGGGGGGGAAAACATTCAGTACTTC
d_call: TRBD2; v_call: TRBV27; clone_size: .; j_call: TRBJ2-1; cdr3_aa: CASSGRGSYNEQFF; cdr3_nt: TGTGCCAGCAGTGGGCGGGGGTCCTACAATGAGCAGTTCTTC
d_call: TRBD1; v_call: TRBV10-2; clone_size: .; j_call: TRBJ1-1; cdr3_aa: CASSDGTGRNTEAFF; cdr3_nt: TGCGCCAGCAGTGATGGGACAGGCAGGAACACTGAAGCTTTCTTT
d_call: TRBD2; v_call: TRBV30; clone_size: .; j_call: TRBJ2-7; cdr3_aa: CAWALAGGQEQYF; cdr3_nt: TGTGCCTGGGCACTAGCGGGGGGGCAGGAGCAGTACTTC
d_call: .; v_call: TRBV10-2; clone_size: .; j_call: TRBJ2-7; cdr3_aa: CASSEPDSSYEQYF; cdr3_nt: TGCGCCAGCAGTGAGCCTGACAGCAGCTACGAGCAGTACTTC
d_call: TRBD1; v_call: TRBV2; clone_size: .; j_call: TRBJ1-1; cdr3_aa: CASSEARGQSNTEAFF; cdr3_nt: TGTGCCAGCAGTGAAGCGCGGGGACAGTCGAACACTGAAGCTTTCTTT
d_call: .; v_call: TRBV30; clone_size: few; j_call: TRBJ2-7; cdr3_aa: CAWSVQRTLSLREQYF; cdr3_nt: TGTGCCTGGAGTGTACAGAGGACATTATCTCTGAGGGAGCAGTACTTC
d_call: .; v_call: TRBV5-4; clone_size: once; j_call: TRBJ2-7; cdr3_aa: CASSLDVGLSPPYEQYF; cdr3_nt: TGTGCCAGCAGCTTGGACGTGGGACTCTCACCGCCCTACGAGCAGTACTTC
d_call: .; v_call: TRBV2; clone_size: few; j_call: TRBJ1-2; cdr3_aa: CASSRTANYGYTF; cdr3_nt: TGTGCCAGCAGTCGGACAGCTAACTATGGCTACACCTTC
d_call: TRBD1; v_call: TRBV11-1; clone_size: .; j_call: TRBJ2-5; cdr3_aa: CASSRDRGHETQYF; cdr3_nt: TGTGCCAGCAGCCGCGACAGGGGGCACGAGACCCAGTACTTC
d_call: TRBD1; v_call: TRBV19; clone_size: .; j_call: TRBJ1-5; cdr3_aa: CASSIGEGAGQPQHF; cdr3_nt: TGTGCCAGTAGTATAGGAGAGGGGGCCGGACAGCCCCAGCATTTT
d_call: TRBD1; v_call: TRBV15; clone_size: .; j_call: TRBJ1-5; cdr3_aa: CATSKDRNQPQHF; cdr3_nt: TGTGCCACCAGCAAGGACAGGAATCAGCCCCAGCATTTT
d_call: TRBD1; v_call: TRBV9; clone_size: .; j_call: TRBJ1-1; cdr3_aa: CASSERTGSPEAFF; cdr3_nt: TGTGCCAGCAGCGAGAGGACAGGGAGTCCTGAAGCTTTCTTT
d_call: .; v_call: TRBV5-4; clone_size: .; j_call: TRBJ2-5; cdr3_aa: CASSLYYQETQYF; cdr3_nt: TGTGCCAGCAGCTTGTATTACCAAGAGACCCAGTACTTC
d_call: .; v_call: TRBV18; clone_size: .; j_call: TRBJ2-2; cdr3_aa: CASSPLDGIYTGELFF; cdr3_nt: TGTGCCAGCTCACCACTGGACGGGATCTACACCGGGGAGCTGTTTTTT